These 21 T cell receptor beta chains were all obtained from the same sample, sequenced in a study of blood T cell repertoires in COVID-19. Sequencing used immunoSEQ multiplex PCR; TCRdb keeps in-frame clones, though not all of them. Of roughly 100,000 clones listed, roughly four fifths are singletons. The material sequenced was peripheral blood. The receptors here all came from a woman older than 75 with acute or convalescent COVID-19.

J is TRBJ2-5 and V is TRBV10-3; 12 bases match TRBD1. Germline trimming cut 7 bases from V and 5 bases from J; bases unmatched to any gene: 8. Germline values: CDR1 ENHRY, CDR2 SYGVKD. The CDR3 consists of 15 residues. This chain's CDR3 is CAITRDRGPGETQYF. The DNA of the CDR3 is TGTGCCATCACCCGGGACAGGGGGCCAGGGGAGACCCAGTACTTC.

J is TRBJ2-2 and V is TRBV19, with D possibly being TRBD1 (6 bases). The germline CDR1 and CDR2 sequences are LNHDA and SQIVND (reference sequence). Deletions cut 5 bases from V and 8 bases from J, with 21 bases between. This CDR3 is built from 16 residues. The CDR3 spells CASSLRGEPRGGELFF. CDR3 nucleotide sequence: TGTGCCAGTAGTCTCAGGGGAGAACCTCGGGGAGGGGAGCTGTTTTTT.

This clone is a singleton in its sample. The chain uses TRBV28 and TRBJ1-4, with TRBD1 as a possible D gene (5 bases). The ends were cut back, 1 base at V and 2 bases at J, with 11 bases in the middle. From germline, CDR1 is MDHEN and CDR2 SYDVKM. There are 16 residues in the CDR3. CDR3 amino acids: CASSLLGAATNEKLFF. CDR3 sequence (DNA): TGTGCCAGCAGTTTATTAGGGGCGGCTACTAATGAAAAACTGTTTTTT.

This clone was counted only a few times. The J gene is TRBJ2-5, the V gene TRBV6-6; the match to TRBD2 covers 15 bases. The CDR3 extends over 15 amino acids. J lost 4 bases, V lost 4 bases, and 1 base had no gene match. Looked up from germline, CDR1 is MNHNY and CDR2 is SVGAGI (reference sequence). The CDR3 DNA reads as TGTGCCAGCAGTTGGGGACTAGCGGGAGGAGAGACCCAGTACTTC. Its protein is CASSWGLAGGETQYF.

The genes are TRBV28 and TRBJ1-4; D may be TRBD1 (5 bases). CDR1 and CDR2 from the germline V gene are MDHEN and SYDVKM. The CDR3 is 17 amino acids. Between the trimmed V and J ends, which lost 3 bases and 10 bases, there was a span of 24 bases. This chain's CDR3 is CASSFWQGLAEGVKLFF. Here the CDR3 DNA reads TGTGCCAGCAGTTTTTGGCAGGGCCTGGCGGAGGGAGTAAAACTGTTTTTT.

The V gene is TRBV14, the J gene TRBJ2-5; 10 bases fit TRBD2. Germline V gene sequence: CDR1 SGHDN, CDR2 FVKESK. The CDR3 runs to 19 residues. The J segment lost 4 bases and the V segment lost 0 bases, leaving 14 bases of the junction unmatched. The CDR3, as DNA: TGTGCCAGCAGCCAAGATGGAGGGCTAGCGGGAGTTGGCGGAGAGACCCAGTACTTC. Its translation: CASSQDGGLAGVGGETQYF.

DNA for the CDR3: TGTGCCAGCTCACCACCAGGGGGTGGCGAGCAGTACGTC. Protein sequence: CASSPPGGGEQYV. This chain uses TRBV18 with TRBJ2-7, with D perhaps TRBD1 (6 bases). Trimming removed 0 bases from V and 6 bases from J, with 9 bases in between. The CDR3 extends over 13 amino acids. Germline V gene data show CDR1 as KGHSH and CDR2 as LQKENI.

Only a few counts were recorded for this clone. The chain carries TRBV25-1 and TRBJ2-7, with 11 positions matching TRBD2. The germline CDR1 and CDR2 sequences are MGHDK and SYGVNS. V lost 5 bases to trimming and J lost 5 bases; unmatched junction nucleotides: 11. This CDR3 spans 16 amino acids. Written as DNA, the CDR3 is TGTGCCAGCAGTTCCCTAGCGGGAGGTCGGAATGACGAGCAGTACTTC. Translating gives CASSSLAGGRNDEQYF.

This rearrangement joins TRBV2 to TRBJ2-3, with 10 bases identical to TRBD2. V dropped 6 bases and J dropped 5; count of bases not matched to a gene: 11. The CDR3 extends over 16 amino acids. Germline CDR1 and CDR2: SNHLY and FYNNEI. CDR3 nucleotides: TGTGCCAGCAGCACCCCCGGACTAGCGGTTCGAGATACGCAGTATTTT. Its translation: CASSTPGLAVRDTQYF.

The chain couples TRBV5-1 to TRBJ1-5, with no clear D. Germline V lookup: CDR1 SGHRS, CDR2 YFSETQ. V was clipped by 2 bases and J by 0 bases, with 12 bases between them. CDR3 size: 16 residues. In nucleotides, the CDR3 is TGCGCCAGCAGCTTAGGCGGCATCAATAGCAATCAGCCCCAGCATTTT. Its protein is CASSLGGINSNQPQHF.

This sequence joins TRBV5-6 and TRBJ2-3, with D possibly TRBD2 on 5 matching bases. CDR1 is SGHDT, CDR2 YYEEEE, per germline. The CDR3 has 14 residues. Trimming shortened V by 2 bases and J by 3 bases, and 10 bases separated the two germline ends. The CDR3 spells CASSFRRVTDTQYF. The CDR3 region has the DNA TGTGCCAGCAGCTTCCGGCGGGTGACAGATACGCAGTATTTT.

The chain uses TRBV10-1 and TRBJ1-1, with a weak D call TRBD1 (6 bases). The CDR3 runs to 14 residues. In germline, CDR1 is WNHNN, CDR2 SYGVQD (reference sequence). Trimming shortened V by 3 bases and J by 5 bases, and 13 bases separated the two germline ends. CDR3 amino acids: CASSDRQDPTEAFF. The CDR3 bases are TGCGCCAGCAGTGATCGACAGGACCCAACTGAAGCTTTCTTT.

This clone has a handful of counts. The chain carries TRBV21-1 and TRBJ2-7; the table's D call of TRBD1 was not tested on the DNA. TRBV21-1 is flagged as a pseudogene. The CDR3 covers 14 residues. CDR3 in amino acids: CASSKSGGTYEQYV. In DNA, the CDR3 is TGTGCCAGCAGCAAATCAGGGGGCACCTACGAGCAGTACGTC.

CDR3 amino acids: CASSLGGAAHGYTF. DNA of the CDR3: TGCGCCAGCAGCTTGGGAGGTGCCGCTCATGGCTACACCTTC. The chain is built from TRBV5-1 and TRBJ1-2; unclear D gene. Looked up from germline, CDR1 is SGHRS and CDR2 is YFSETQ. CDR3 length equals 14 residues. V lost 0 bases, J lost 6 bases, and 12 bases lay in between.

This sequence joins TRBV28 and TRBJ1-3, with 7 bases lining up with TRBD1. The germline V gene encodes CDR1 MDHEN and CDR2 SYDVKM. This CDR3 is built from 16 residues. V trimming: 2 bases; J trimming: 3 bases; junction bases outside the gene matches: 7. The CDR3 region has the DNA TGTGCCAGCAGTTTACTGACAGGGACGGGTGGAAACACCATATATTTT. Translation gives CASSLLTGTGGNTIYF.

The sample holds a few counts of this clone. The genes are TRBV7-2 and TRBJ1-2; TRBD1 aligns across 8 bases. Germline CDR1 and CDR2: SGHTA and FQGNSA. The V gene end was trimmed by 3 bases and the J gene end by 4 bases; junction bases not matched to a gene: 7. The CDR3 spans 15 residues. The CDR3 bases are TGTGCCAGCAGCTTCGAACAGGGGGAGGGCTATGGCTACACCTTC. It specifies CASSFEQGEGYGYTF. Combining the CDR3 with reference TRBV7-2 and TRBJ1-2 gives the whole variable domain GAGVSQSPSNKVTEKGKDVELRCDPISGHTALYWYRQSLGQGLEFLIYFQGNSAPDKSGLPSDRFSAERTGGSVSTLTIQRTQQEDSAVYLCASSFEQGEGYGYTFGSGTRLTVV.

V and J are TRBV5-1 and TRBJ2-3, with TRBD2 matching 10 bases. Per the germline V gene, CDR1 is SGHRS and CDR2 is YFSETQ. The V segment lost 3 bases and the J segment 2 bases; nucleotides outside the gene matches: 3. There are 15 residues in the CDR3. The CDR3 coding sequence is TGCGCCAGCAGCTCGGGACTAGCGAACACAGATACGCAGTATTTT. The encoded protein is CASSSGLANTDTQYF.

The chain is built from TRBV28 and TRBJ1-1; D unresolved. The germline V gene has CDR1 MDHEN and CDR2 SYDVKM. V lost 4 bases and J 9 bases, leaving 9 bases between the germline ends. The length of the CDR3 is 11 residues. CDR3 bases: TGTGCCAGCAGTTCGGCAGGCCAAGCTTTCTTT. Translated, it gives CASSSAGQAFF.

This clone turned up a few times. The chain has TRBV7-9 and TRBJ1-5; a possible D gene is TRBD1 (5 bases). The CDR3 sequence is 12 residues long. Looked up from germline, CDR1 is SEHNR and CDR2 is FQNEAQ (reference sequence). V was shortened by 7 bases and J by 4 bases, with 8 bases between the two germline ends. DNA of the CDR3: TGTGCCAGCACCTCAGGGAATCAGCCCCAGCATTTT. Amino acids: CASTSGNQPQHF.

This clone was detected a few times. The V gene is TRBV2, the J gene TRBJ1-2; TRBD1 agrees at 7 bases. Germline V gene sequence: CDR1 SNHLY, CDR2 FYNNEI. Trimming cost V 4 bases and J 7 bases; bases outside gene matches: 0. CDR3 size: 11 residues. CDR3 coding DNA: TGTGCCAGCAGTGGGGACAGTGGCTACACCTTC. This translates into CASSGDSGYTF.

The gene calls are TRBV28 and TRBJ1-6, with a tentative D call TRBD1 (5 bases). V lost 3 bases, J lost 12 bases, and 15 bases lay in between. This CDR3 region has 14 residues. From germline, CDR1 is MDHEN and CDR2 SYDVKM. CDR3 nucleotide sequence: TGTGCCAGCAGTTTGATAAGGTCGGGGGAACCCCTCCACTTT. Protein: CASSLIRSGEPLHF.